This T cell receptor (beta chain) was found in a study of type 1 and type 2 diabetes patients. Germline assignment: CDR1 DFQATT and CDR2 SNEGSKA (reference sequence). V trimming: 7 bases; J trimming: 0 bases; junction bases outside the gene matches: 9. The CDR3 has 15 residues. A note on this clonotype: What it recognizes is unknown.

Genomic DNA was the PCR template. Multiplex PCR with 30 forward and 13 reverse primers amplified the TCR beta CDR3. MiXCR was run by TCRdb on the multiplex PCR reads, yielding one entry per CDR3 protein. The sample consists of fewer than 300,000 distinct CDR3 sequences, more than 45% of them appearing once. Study outcomes and limitations: Age and gender were not matched between study groups, possibly biasing interpretation.

This receptor was obtained from a young man with type 2 diabetes. Sequenced sample: peripheral blood mononuclear cells (PBMCs). The chain recombines TRBV20-1 with TRBJ2-7; 10 bases align to TRBD2. CDR3 sequence: CSVKPPSGSSYEQYF. The DNA for the CDR3 is TGCAGTGTCAAACCCCCTAGCGGGAGCTCCTACGAGCAGTACTTC.